The clone carrying this T cell receptor beta chain is a singleton in its sample. The antigen is unknown. V was shortened by 4 bases and J by 2 bases, with 0 bases between the two germline ends. Germline lookup yields CDR1 DFQATT and CDR2 SNEGSKA (reference sequence). This CDR3 has 10 amino acids. This record belongs to a study of lymphopenia after photon versus proton radiotherapy. General study findings and limits: Under photons, naive T cells and diversity fell while effector/memory populations rose.

Sequencing was performed with immunoSEQ multiplex PCR; in TCRdb, only in-frame clones are kept and a portion is missing. Of approximately 65,000 clones listed, approximately 91% are singletons. The TCR sequence derives from a woman in her seventies with pancreatic cancer. The chain uses TRBV20-1 and TRBJ2-1; D remains ambiguous. Sequenced here: peripheral blood, sampled from a patient treated with photon-based radiotherapy. The CDR3 DNA is TGCAGTGCTACCTACAATGAGCAGTTCTTC. Protein: CSATYNEQFF.